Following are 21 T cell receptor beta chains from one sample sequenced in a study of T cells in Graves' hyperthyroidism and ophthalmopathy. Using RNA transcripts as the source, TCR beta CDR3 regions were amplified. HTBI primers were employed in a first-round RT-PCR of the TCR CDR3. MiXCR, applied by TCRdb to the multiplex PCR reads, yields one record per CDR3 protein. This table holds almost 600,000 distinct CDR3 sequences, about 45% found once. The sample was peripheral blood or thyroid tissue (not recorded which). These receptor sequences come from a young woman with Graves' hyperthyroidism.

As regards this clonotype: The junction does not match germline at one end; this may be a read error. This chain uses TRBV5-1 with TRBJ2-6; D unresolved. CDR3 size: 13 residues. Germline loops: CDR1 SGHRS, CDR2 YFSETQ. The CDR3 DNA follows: TGCGCCAGCAGCCCTGGCACAACCTACACTGAAGCTTTC. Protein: CASSPGTTYTEAF.

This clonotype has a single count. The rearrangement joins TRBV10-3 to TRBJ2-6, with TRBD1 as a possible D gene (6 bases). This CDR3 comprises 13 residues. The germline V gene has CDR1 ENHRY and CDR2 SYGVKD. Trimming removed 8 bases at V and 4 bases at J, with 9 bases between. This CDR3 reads CAIRTEGANVLTF. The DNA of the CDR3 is TGTGCCATCCGGACAGAGGGGGCCAACGTCCTGACTTTC.

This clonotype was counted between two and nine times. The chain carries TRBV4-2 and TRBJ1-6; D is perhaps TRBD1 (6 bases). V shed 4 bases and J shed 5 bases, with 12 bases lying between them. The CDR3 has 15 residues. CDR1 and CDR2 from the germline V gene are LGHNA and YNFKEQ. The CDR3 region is CASSPWDINNSPLHF. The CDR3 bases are TGTGCCAGCAGCCCTTGGGACATTAATAATTCACCCCTCCACTTT.

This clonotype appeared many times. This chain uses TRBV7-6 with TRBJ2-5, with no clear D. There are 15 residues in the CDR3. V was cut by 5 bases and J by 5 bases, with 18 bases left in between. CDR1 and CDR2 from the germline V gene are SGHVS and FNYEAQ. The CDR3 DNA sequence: TGTGCCAGCAGCAAACTGAGTCAGTTCGGGGAGACCCAGTACTTC. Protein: CASSKLSQFGETQYF.

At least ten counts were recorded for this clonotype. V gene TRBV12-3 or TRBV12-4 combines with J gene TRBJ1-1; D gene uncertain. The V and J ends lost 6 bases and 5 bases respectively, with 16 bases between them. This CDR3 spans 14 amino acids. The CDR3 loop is CASRVTVRGTEAFF. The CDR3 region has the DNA TGTGCCAGCAGAGTTACTGTACGGGGAACTGAAGCTTTCTTT.

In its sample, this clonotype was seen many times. CDR3 loop: CSASPGGNYEQYF. Here the CDR3 DNA reads TGCAGTGCTAGCCCAGGGGGAAACTACGAGCAGTACTTC. This chain connects TRBV20-1 to TRBJ2-7; 7 bases map to TRBD1. This CDR3 region has 13 residues. Germline assignment: CDR1 DFQATT and CDR2 SNEGSKA (reference sequence). Losses at the gene ends were 3 bases for V and 3 bases for J; bases not matched to a gene: 5.

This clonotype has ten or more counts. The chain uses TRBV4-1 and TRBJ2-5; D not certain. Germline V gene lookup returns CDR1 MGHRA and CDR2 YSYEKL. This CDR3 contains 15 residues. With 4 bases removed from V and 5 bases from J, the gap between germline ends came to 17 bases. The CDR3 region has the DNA TGCGCCAGCAGCCTTCAAATCGGAAAGGGCGAGACCCAGTACTTC. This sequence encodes CASSLQIGKGETQYF.

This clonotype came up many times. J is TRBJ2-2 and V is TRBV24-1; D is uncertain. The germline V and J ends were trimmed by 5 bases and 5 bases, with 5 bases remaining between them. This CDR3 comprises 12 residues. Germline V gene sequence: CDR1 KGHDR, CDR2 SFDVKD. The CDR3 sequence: CATSVLTGELFF. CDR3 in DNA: TGTGCCACCAGTGTCCTGACCGGGGAGCTGTTTTTT.

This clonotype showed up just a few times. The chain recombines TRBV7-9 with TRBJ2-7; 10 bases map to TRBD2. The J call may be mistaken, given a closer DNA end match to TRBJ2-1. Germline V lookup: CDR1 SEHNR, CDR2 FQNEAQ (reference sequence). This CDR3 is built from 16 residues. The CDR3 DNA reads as TGTGCCAGCAGCGGACAGAGCGGGGGGGCCTACAATGAGCAGTTCTTC. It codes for CASSGQSGGAYNEQFF.

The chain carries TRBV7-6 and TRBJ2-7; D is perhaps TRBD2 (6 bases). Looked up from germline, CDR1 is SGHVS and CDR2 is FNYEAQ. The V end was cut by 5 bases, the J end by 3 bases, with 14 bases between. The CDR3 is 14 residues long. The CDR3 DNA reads TGTGCCAGCAGCAGGGAGGTAATGGTCTACGAGCAGTACTTC. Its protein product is CASSREVMVYEQYF.

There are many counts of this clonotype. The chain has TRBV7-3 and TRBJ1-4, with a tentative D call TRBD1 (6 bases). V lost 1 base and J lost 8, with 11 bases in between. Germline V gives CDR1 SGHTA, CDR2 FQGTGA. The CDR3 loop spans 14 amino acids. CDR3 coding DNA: TGTGCCAGCAGCTTAAGGGACACCTGCGAAAAACTGTTTTTT. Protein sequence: CASSLRDTCEKLFF.

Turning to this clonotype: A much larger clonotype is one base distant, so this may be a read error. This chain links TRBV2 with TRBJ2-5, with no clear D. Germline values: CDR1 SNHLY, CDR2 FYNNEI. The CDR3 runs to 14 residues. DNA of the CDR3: TGTGCCAGCAGGAATGGAGCTGGTGGAGAGACCCAGTGCTTC. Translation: CASRNGAGGETQCF. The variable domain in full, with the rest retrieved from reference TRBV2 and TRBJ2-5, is EPEVTQTPSHQVTQMGQEVILRCVPISNHLYFYWYRQILGQKVEFLVSFYNNEISEKSEIFDDQFSVERPDGSNFTLKIRSTKLEDSAMYFCASRNGAGGETQCFGPGTRLLVL.

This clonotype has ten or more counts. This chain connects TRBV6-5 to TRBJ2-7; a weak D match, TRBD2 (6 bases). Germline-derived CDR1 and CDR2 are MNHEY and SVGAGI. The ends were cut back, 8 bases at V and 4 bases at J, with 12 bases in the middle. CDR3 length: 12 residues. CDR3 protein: CASLSGTYEQYF. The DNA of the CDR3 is TGTGCCAGCCTCTCGGGGACTTACGAGCAGTACTTC.

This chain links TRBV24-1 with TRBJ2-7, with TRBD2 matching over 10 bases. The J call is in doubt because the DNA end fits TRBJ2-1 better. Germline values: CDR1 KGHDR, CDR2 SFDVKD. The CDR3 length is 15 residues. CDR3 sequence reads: CATSDSVAGGYEQFF. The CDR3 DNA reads TGTGCCACCAGTGATTCGGTAGCGGGAGGCTATGAGCAGTTCTTC.

The CDR3 sequence is CAISESPLGRENTGANVLTF. The CDR3 DNA sequence: TGTGCCATCAGTGAGTCCCCATTGGGGCGAGAGAATACTGGGGCCAACGTCCTGACTTTC. The genes are TRBV10-3 and TRBJ2-6, with D maybe TRBD1 (5 bases). The germline CDR1 and CDR2 sequences are ENHRY and SYGVKD. The V and J ends lost 0 bases and 2 bases respectively, with 20 bases between them. This CDR3 has 20 amino acids.

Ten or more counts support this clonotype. The CDR3 DNA follows: TGTGCCATCCGGATCTCCCATGGGGCCAACGTCCTGACTTTC. It codes for CAIRISHGANVLTF. This chain joins TRBV10-3 and TRBJ2-6; D not certain. This CDR3 contains 14 residues. CDR1 and CDR2 from the germline V gene are ENHRY and SYGVKD. V shed 8 bases and J shed 3 bases, with 11 bases lying between them.

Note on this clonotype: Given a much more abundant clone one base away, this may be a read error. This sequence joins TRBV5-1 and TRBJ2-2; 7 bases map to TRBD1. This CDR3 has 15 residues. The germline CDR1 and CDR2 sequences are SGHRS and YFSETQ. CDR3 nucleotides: TGCGCCAGCAGCCTACGGGACAGTTACACCGGGGAGCTGCTTTTT. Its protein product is CASSLRDSYTGELLF.

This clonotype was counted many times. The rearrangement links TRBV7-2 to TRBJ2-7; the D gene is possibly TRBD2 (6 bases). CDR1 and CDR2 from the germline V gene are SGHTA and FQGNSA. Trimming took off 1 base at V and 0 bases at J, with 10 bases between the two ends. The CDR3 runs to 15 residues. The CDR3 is CASSLGLGSSYEQYF. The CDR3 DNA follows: TGTGCCAGCAGCTTAGGACTAGGGAGCTCCTACGAGCAGTACTTC.

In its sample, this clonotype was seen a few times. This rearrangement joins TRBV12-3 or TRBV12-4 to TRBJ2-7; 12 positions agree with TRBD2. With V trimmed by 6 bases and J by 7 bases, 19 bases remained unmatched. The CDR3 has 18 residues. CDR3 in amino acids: CASSPVRGLAGKSPEQYF. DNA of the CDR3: TGTGCCAGCAGCCCGGTGCGCGGACTAGCGGGAAAATCCCCTGAGCAGTACTTC.

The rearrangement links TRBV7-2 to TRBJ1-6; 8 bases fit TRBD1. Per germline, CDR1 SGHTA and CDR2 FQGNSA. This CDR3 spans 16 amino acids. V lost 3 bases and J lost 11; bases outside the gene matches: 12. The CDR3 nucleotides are TGTGCCAGCAGCTTTACCGGGACAGGCATCCTTCCACCCCTCCACTTT. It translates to CASSFTGTGILPPLHF.

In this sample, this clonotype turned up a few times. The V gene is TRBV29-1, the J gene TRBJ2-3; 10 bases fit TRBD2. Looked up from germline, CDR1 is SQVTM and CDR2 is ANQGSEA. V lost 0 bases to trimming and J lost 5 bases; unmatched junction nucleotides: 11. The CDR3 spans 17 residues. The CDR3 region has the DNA TGCAGCGTTGAAGACGCGGCTAGCGGGAGAGCTATAGATACGCAGTATTTT. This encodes CSVEDAASGRAIDTQYF.